This entry describes one TCR beta chain. Its antigen is undetermined. This sample was included in a study of naive and memory T cell subsets. Study-wide findings and caveats: Especially in CD8 cells, naive repertoires contained a few larger clonotypes, possibly CD45RA-re-expressing memory cells. Activation and differentiation may alter RNA-based TCR counts.

Looked up from germline, CDR1 is SGHTA and CDR2 is FQGNSA. V trimming: 2 bases; J trimming: 6 bases; junction bases outside the gene matches: 9. This CDR3 region has 17 residues. Both TRBC1 and TRBC2 were covered by a beta constant-region primer of two equimolar oligonucleotides. Nested alpha and beta constant-region primers with the SP2 primer drove four PCR rounds on ligated cDNA. MiXCR, run by TCRdb on the UMI-ligation and nested PCR reads, gives a single entry per CDR3 protein. Of 150,000 or so distinct CDR3 sequences listed, about 20% were seen once; the top ten hold 0.085% to 0.11%. What was sequenced was naive CD4+ T cells from blood. The receptor's source is a human donor in good health. The chain joins TRBV7-2 to TRBJ2-1; TRBD1 matches 11 bases. CDR3 DNA sequence: TGTGCCAGCAGCTTAAAGGGCACCGGGACAGGGGGCAATGAGCAGTTCTTC. This translates into CASSLKGTGTGGNEQFF.